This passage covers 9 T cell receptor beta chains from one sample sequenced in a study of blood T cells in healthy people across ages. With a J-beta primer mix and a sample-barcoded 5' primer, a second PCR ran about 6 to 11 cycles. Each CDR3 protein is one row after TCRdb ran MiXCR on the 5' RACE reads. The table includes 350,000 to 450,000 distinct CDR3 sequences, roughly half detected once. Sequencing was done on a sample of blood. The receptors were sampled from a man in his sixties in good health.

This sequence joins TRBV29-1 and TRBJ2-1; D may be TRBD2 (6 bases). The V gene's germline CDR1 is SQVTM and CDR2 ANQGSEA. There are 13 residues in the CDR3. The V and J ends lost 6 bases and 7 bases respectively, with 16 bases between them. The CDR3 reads CSVGTPNGNEQFF. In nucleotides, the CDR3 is TGCAGCGTCGGGACTCCCAACGGGAATGAGCAGTTCTTC.

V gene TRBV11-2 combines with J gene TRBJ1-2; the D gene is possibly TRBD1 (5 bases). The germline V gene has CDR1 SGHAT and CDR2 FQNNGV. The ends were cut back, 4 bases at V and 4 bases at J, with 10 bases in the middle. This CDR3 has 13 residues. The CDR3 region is CASSSEGLYGYTF. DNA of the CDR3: TGTGCCAGCAGCTCTGAGGGACTCTATGGCTACACCTTC.

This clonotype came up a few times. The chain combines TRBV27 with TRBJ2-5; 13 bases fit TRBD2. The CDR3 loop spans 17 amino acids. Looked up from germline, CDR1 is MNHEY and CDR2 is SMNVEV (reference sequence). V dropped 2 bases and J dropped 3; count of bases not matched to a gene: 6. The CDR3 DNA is TGTGCCAGCAGTTTAAGCGTAGGGACTAGCGGGAAAGAGACCCAGTACTTC. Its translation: CASSLSVGTSGKETQYF.

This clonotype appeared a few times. Here the CDR3 reads CSARFSGIYEQYF. CDR3 sequence (DNA): TGCAGTGCTAGGTTTTCAGGGATCTACGAGCAGTACTTC. The V gene is TRBV20-1, the J gene TRBJ2-7, with TRBD1 as a possible D gene (5 bases). The ends were cut back, 3 bases at V and 3 bases at J, with 12 bases in the middle. This CDR3 is 13 amino acids long. Germline CDR1 reads DFQATT; CDR2 reads SNEGSKA (reference sequence).

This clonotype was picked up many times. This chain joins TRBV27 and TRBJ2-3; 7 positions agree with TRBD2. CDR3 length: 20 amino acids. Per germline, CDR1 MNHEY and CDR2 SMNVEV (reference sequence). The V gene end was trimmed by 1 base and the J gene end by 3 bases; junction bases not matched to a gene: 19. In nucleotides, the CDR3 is TGTGCCAGCAGTTTATACCCACCTCGGGCGGGCGGGAGTCAAACAGATACGCAGTATTTT. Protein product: CASSLYPPRAGGSQTDTQYF.

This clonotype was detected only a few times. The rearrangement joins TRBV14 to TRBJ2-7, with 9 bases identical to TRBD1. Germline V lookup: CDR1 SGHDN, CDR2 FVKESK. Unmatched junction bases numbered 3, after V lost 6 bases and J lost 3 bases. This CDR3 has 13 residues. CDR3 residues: CASRRQGGYEQYF. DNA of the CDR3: TGTGCCAGCAGGAGACAGGGGGGCTACGAGCAGTACTTC.

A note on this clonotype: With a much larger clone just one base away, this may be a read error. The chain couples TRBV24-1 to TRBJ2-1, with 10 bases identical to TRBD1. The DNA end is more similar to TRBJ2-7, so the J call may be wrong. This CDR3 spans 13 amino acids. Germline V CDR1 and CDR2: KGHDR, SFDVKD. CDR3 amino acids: CATGTGAYNEQYF. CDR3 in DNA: TGTGCCACCGGGACAGGGGCCTACAATGAGCAGTACTTC.

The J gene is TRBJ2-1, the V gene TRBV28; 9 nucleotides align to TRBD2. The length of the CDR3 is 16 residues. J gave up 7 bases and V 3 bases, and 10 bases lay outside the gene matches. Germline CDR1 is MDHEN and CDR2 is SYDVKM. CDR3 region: CASSFGSSGVGNEQFF. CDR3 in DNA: TGTGCCAGCAGTTTCGGGTCTAGCGGGGTGGGTAATGAGCAGTTCTTC.

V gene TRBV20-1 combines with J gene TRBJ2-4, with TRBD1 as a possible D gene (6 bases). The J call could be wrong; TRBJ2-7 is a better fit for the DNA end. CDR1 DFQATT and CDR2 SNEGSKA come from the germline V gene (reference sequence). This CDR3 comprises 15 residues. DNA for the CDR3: TGCAGTGCTAGACCCCTACTGACAGGACCCTACGAGCAGTACTTC. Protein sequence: CSARPLLTGPYEQYF.